A single sample gave rise to the 16 T cell receptor beta chains below, sequenced in a study of T-cell memory formation after mild COVID-19. Using its own MiXCR run on the 5' RACE reads, TCRdb lists one record per CDR3 protein. This repertoire shows over 500,000 distinct CDR3 sequences, 15% to 20% found once; its top ten account for roughly 8%. The sample consisted of PBMCs or a T cell subset sorted from them (not recorded which). The receptors were gathered from an adult woman who had mild COVID-19 (a few samples of this study predate the infection). Cell type and time point are not known.

The chain uses TRBV9 and TRBJ2-5; D unresolved. V was trimmed by 0 bases and J by 0 bases, leaving 6 bases between them. The germline gives CDR1 SGDLS, CDR2 YYNGEE. CDR3 length: 14 amino acids. The CDR3 here is CASSVDLDQETQYF. The CDR3 bases are TGTGCCAGCAGCGTAGATCTCGACCAAGAGACCCAGTACTTC. Full variable domain (remainder filled in from reference TRBV9 and TRBJ2-5): DSGVTQTPKHLITATGQRVTLRCSPRSGDLSVYWYQQSLDQGLQFLIQYYNGEERAKGNILERFSAQQFPDLHSELNLSSLELGDSALYFCASSVDLDQETQYFGPGTRLLVL.

In this sample, this clonotype turned up a few times. The V gene is TRBV12-2, the J gene TRBJ1-3; the DNA was not used to check the table's D call, TRBD1. TRBV12-2 is noted as a pseudogene. The CDR3 covers 16 residues. CDR3 region: CASRLVPRADGNTIYF. Here the CDR3 DNA reads TGTGCAAGTCGCTTAGTACCCAGGGCGGATGGAAACACCATATATTTT.

The chain combines TRBV29-1 with TRBJ2-7; D could derive from TRBD1 or TRBD2 (5 bases each). The CDR3 runs to 16 residues. The V end was cut by 6 bases, the J end by 0 bases, with 21 bases between. Germline assignment: CDR1 SQVTM and CDR2 ANQGSEA. The CDR3 coding sequence is TGCAGCGTACGGGATGTTGGGGGTTATAGCTCCTACGAGCAGTACTTC. This sequence encodes CSVRDVGGYSSYEQYF.

V is TRBV7-9 and J is TRBJ2-3; 9 bases fit TRBD1. V gave up 5 bases and J gave up 9 bases; unmatched junction bases: 3. The CDR3 spans 12 residues. Germline-derived CDR1 and CDR2 are SEHNR and FQNEAQ (reference sequence). The CDR3 sequence: CASSPGQGTQYF. CDR3 sequence (DNA): TGTGCCAGCAGCCCCGGACAGGGGACGCAGTATTTT.

This clonotype appeared a few times. The chain joins TRBV10-3 to TRBJ2-7; no definite D call. Germline CDR1 is ENHRY and CDR2 is SYGVKD. CDR3 length equals 11 residues. Trimming removed 2 bases at V and 3 bases at J, with 2 bases between. CDR3 nucleotides: TGTGCCATCAGTGAGCGCTACGAGCAGTACTTC. This gives the protein CAISERYEQYF.

This clonotype occurred a few times. V gene TRBV12-3 or TRBV12-4 combines with J gene TRBJ1-2, with D perhaps TRBD1 (6 bases). V was trimmed by 5 bases and J by 7 bases, leaving 20 bases between them. The CDR3 runs to 15 residues. The CDR3 sequence is CASSPLKGGVAGYTF. The CDR3 DNA reads as TGTGCCAGCAGTCCACTGAAAGGGGGGGTGGCTGGCTACACCTTC.

This chain joins TRBV4-1 and TRBJ1-2, with D perhaps matching TRBD1 (5 bases). The V and J ends lost 4 bases and 5 bases respectively, with 20 bases between them. The CDR3 runs to 16 residues. The germline CDR1 and CDR2 sequences are MGHRA and YSYEKL. CDR3 protein: CASSRSSGGTNYGYTF. The CDR3 coding sequence is TGCGCCAGCAGCCGCTCGTCCGGGGGGACCAATTATGGCTACACCTTC.

The chain links TRBV3-1 to TRBJ1-2; unclear D gene. CDR3 length: 14 amino acids. Germline V gene lookup returns CDR1 LGHDT and CDR2 YNNKEL (reference sequence). V gave up 1 base and J gave up 6 bases, with 12 bases separating them. The chain's CDR3 is CASSQVSRFHGYTF. CDR3 nucleotide sequence: TGTGCCAGCAGCCAAGTCTCTAGGTTTCATGGCTACACCTTC.

The V call is TRBV12-3 or TRBV12-4, the J call TRBJ2-5; D remains unclear. This CDR3 has 17 amino acids. Trimming pared 6 bases from V and 5 bases from J, leaving 25 bases between. The CDR3 sequence: CASSFGLLAWGRETQYF. CDR3 bases: TGTGCCAGCAGCTTCGGTCTTCTGGCATGGGGTAGGGAGACCCAGTACTTC.

The chain employs TRBV12-3 or TRBV12-4 and TRBJ1-2, with D maybe TRBD1 (5 bases). The CDR3 has 13 residues. V was shortened by 6 bases and J by 10 bases, with 18 bases between the two germline ends. The CDR3: CASSSGTHRDYTF. CDR3 nucleotides: TGTGCCAGCAGCTCCGGGACCCACAGAGACTACACCTTC.

This clonotype was counted only a few times. V usage is TRBV6-1 and J usage is TRBJ2-4; a possible D gene is TRBD2 (6 bases). Trimming removed 0 bases at V and 9 bases at J, with 12 bases between. The CDR3 sequence is 14 residues long. Per the germline V gene, CDR1 is MNHNS and CDR2 is SASEGT. CDR3 sequence: CASSEAAEGSIQYF. The DNA for the CDR3 is TGTGCCAGCAGTGAAGCAGCGGAGGGTAGCATTCAGTACTTC.

This chain joins TRBV12-3 or TRBV12-4 and TRBJ2-4; 7 bases line up with TRBD1. This CDR3 spans 15 amino acids. J was trimmed by 0 bases and V by 5 bases; bases with no gene match: 4. Here the CDR3 DNA reads TGTGCCAGCAGTGTCAGGGGGATAGCCAAAAACATTCAGTACTTC. Translated, it gives CASSVRGIAKNIQYF.

This clonotype has just a few counts. The chain recombines TRBV12-3 or TRBV12-4 with TRBJ2-2, with 7 bases aligning to TRBD1. V shed 7 bases, J shed 2 bases, and the junction held 7 bases outside the gene matches. This CDR3 region has 15 residues. Here the CDR3 reads CASNRQGKNTGELFF. CDR3 nucleotides: TGTGCCAGCAACCGACAGGGAAAAAACACCGGGGAGCTGTTTTTT.

This clonotype occurred a few times. The chain joins TRBV15 to TRBJ1-1, with D unresolved. CDR3 length: 15 residues. V shed 1 base and J shed 0 bases, with 9 bases lying between them. In germline, CDR1 is LNHNV, CDR2 YYDKDF (reference sequence). This chain's CDR3 is CATSRGARMNTEAFF. The CDR3 DNA sequence: TGTGCCACCAGCAGAGGGGCGAGGATGAACACTGAAGCTTTCTTT.

The chain combines TRBV9 with TRBJ2-6; 12 bases fit TRBD2. This CDR3 has 19 amino acids. Germline CDR1 SGDLS, CDR2 YYNGEE. The junction had 8 bases not matched to a gene; V was cut back by 4 bases and J by 0 bases. The CDR3 reads CASSTRGTSGYSGANVLTF. The DNA of the CDR3 is TGTGCCAGCAGCACCCGGGGGACTAGCGGGTACTCTGGGGCCAACGTCCTGACTTTC. The full variable domain, in which reference TRBV9 and TRBJ2-6 provide the parts outside the CDR3, is DSGVTQTPKHLITATGQRVTLRCSPRSGDLSVYWYQQSLDQGLQFLIQYYNGEERAKGNILERFSAQQFPDLHSELNLSSLELGDSALYFCASSTRGTSGYSGANVLTFGAGSRLTVL.

The V call is TRBV5-1, the J call TRBJ1-2; 10 nucleotides align to TRBD1. Trimming cost V 0 bases and J 4 bases; bases outside gene matches: 3. The CDR3 length is 15 residues. Germline-derived CDR1 and CDR2 are SGHRS and YFSETQ. The CDR3 protein is CASSLEGTGAYGYTF. As DNA, the CDR3 is TGCGCCAGCAGCTTGGAAGGGACAGGGGCCTATGGCTACACCTTC.